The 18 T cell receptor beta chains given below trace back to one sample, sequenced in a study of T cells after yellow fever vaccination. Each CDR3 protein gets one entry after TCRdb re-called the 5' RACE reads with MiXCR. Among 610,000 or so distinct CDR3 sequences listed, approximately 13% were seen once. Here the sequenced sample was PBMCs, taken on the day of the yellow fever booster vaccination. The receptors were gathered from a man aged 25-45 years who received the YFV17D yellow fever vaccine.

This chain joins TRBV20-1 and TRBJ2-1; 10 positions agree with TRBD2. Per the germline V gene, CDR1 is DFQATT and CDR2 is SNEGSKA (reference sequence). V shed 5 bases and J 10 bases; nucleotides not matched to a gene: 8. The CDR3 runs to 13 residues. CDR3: CSASDRAGGEQFF. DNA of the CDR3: TGCAGTGCTTCGGATCGAGCGGGGGGGGAGCAGTTCTTC.

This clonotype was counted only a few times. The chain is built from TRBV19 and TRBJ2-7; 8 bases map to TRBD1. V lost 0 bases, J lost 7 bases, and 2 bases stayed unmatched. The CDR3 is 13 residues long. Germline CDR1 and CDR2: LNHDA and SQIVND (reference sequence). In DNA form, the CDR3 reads TGTGCCAGTAGTATAGAACGGGACAGGGAGCAGTACTTC. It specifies CASSIERDREQYF.

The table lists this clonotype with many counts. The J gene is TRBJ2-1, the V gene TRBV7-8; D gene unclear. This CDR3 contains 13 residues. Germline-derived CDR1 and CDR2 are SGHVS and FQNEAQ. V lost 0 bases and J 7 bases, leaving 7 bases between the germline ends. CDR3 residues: CASSLAELNEQFF. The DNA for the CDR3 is TGTGCCAGCAGCTTAGCGGAGTTAAATGAGCAGTTCTTC. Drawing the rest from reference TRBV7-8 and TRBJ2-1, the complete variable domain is GAGVSQSPRYKVAKRGQDVALRCDPISGHVSLFWYQQALGQGPEFLTYFQNEAQLDKSGLPSDRFFAERPEGSVSTLKIQRTQQEDSAVYLCASSLAELNEQFFGPGTRLTVL.

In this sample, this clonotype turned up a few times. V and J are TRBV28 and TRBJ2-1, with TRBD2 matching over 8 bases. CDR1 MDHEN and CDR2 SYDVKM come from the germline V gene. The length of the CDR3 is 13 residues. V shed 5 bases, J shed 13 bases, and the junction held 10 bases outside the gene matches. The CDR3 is CASSRQTSEKQFF. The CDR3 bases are TGTGCCAGCAGTCGCCAGACTAGCGAGAAACAGTTCTTC.

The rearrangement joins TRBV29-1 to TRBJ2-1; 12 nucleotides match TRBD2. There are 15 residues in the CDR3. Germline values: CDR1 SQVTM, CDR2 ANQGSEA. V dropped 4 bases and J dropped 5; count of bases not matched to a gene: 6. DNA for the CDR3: TGCAGCGTTGTACCACTAGCGGGAGGCCACAATGAGCAGTTCTTC. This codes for CSVVPLAGGHNEQFF.

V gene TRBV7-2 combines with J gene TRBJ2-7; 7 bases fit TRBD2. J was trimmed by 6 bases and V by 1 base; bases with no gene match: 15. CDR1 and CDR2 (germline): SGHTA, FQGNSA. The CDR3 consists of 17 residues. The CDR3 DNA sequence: TGTGCCAGCAGCTTAGGGGCTCCCGGGACTACTCTGGGCGAGCAGTACTTC. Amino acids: CASSLGAPGTTLGEQYF.

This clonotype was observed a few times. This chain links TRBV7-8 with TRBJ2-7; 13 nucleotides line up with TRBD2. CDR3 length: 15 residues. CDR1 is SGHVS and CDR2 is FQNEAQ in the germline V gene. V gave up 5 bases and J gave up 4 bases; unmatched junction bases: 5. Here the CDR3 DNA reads TGTGCCAGCAGCCGTAGGACTAGCGGGAGTTACGAGCAGTACTTC. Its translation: CASSRRTSGSYEQYF.

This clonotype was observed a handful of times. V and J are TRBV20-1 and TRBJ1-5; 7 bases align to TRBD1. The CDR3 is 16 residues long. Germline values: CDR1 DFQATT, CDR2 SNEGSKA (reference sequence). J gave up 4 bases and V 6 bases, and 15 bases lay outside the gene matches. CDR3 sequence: CSAKAPTGRLNQPQHF. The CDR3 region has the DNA TGCAGTGCCAAAGCCCCGACAGGGCGCCTTAATCAGCCCCAGCATTTT.

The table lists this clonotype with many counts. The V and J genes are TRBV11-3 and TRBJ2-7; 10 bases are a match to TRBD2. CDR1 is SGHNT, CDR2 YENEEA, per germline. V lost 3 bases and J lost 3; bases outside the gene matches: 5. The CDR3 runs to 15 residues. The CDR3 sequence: CASSLEREGLYEQYF. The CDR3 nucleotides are TGTGCCAGCAGCTTGGAGCGGGAGGGCCTCTACGAGCAGTACTTC.

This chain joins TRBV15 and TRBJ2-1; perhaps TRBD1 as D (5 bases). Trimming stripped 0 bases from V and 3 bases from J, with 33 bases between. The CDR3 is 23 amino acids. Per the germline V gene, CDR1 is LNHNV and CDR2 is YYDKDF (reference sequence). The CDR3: CATSRDDQGLISSPEPIYNEQFF. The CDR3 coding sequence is TGTGCCACCAGCAGAGATGATCAGGGATTAATCTCCTCCCCCGAGCCAATCTACAATGAGCAGTTCTTC.

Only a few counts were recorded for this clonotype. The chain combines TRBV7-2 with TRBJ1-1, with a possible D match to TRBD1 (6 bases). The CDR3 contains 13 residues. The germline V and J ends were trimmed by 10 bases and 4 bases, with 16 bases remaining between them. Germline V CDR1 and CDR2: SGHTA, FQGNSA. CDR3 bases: TGTGCCACCAGAGACAGGTTTATCACTGAAGCTTTCTTT. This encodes CATRDRFITEAFF.

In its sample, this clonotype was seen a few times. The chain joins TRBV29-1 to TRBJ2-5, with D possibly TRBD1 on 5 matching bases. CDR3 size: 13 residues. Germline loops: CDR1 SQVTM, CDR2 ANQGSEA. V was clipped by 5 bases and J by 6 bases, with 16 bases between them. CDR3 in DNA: TGCAGCGTTTCCGACAGCCCGGTAAAGACCCAGTACTTC. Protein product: CSVSDSPVKTQYF.

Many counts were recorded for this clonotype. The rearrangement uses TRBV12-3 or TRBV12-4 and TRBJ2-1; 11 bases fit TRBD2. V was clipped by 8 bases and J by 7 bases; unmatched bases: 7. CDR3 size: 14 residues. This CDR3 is CASGLTSGKNEQFF. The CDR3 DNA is TGTGCCAGCGGGTTGACTAGCGGGAAGAATGAGCAGTTCTTC.

The CDR3 protein is CASSNDRGDYNEQFF. The CDR3 DNA is TGTGCCAGCAGTAACGACAGGGGTGACTACAATGAGCAGTTCTTC. The chain employs TRBV27 and TRBJ2-1; 8 bases are a match to TRBD1. CDR1 MNHEY and CDR2 SMNVEV come from the germline V gene (reference sequence). The CDR3 loop spans 15 amino acids. V gave up 5 bases and J gave up 3 bases; unmatched junction bases: 6.

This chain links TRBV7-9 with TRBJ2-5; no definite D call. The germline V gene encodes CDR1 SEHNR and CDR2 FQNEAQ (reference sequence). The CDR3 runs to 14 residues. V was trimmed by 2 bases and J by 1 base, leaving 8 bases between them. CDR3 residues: CASSLTLTQETQYF. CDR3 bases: TGTGCCAGCAGCTTAACTCTGACCCAAGAGACCCAGTACTTC. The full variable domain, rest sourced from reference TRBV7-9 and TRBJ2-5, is DTGVSQNPRHKITKRGQNVTFRCDPISEHNRLYWYRQTLGQGPEFLTYFQNEAQLEKSRLLSDRFSAERPKGSFSTLEIQRTEQGDSAMYLCASSLTLTQETQYFGPGTRLLVL.

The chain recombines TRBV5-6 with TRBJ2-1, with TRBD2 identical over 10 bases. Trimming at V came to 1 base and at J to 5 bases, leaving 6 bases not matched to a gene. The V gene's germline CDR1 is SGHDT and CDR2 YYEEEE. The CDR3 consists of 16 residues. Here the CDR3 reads CASSLFWTSGNNEQFF. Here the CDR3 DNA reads TGTGCCAGCAGCTTGTTTTGGACTAGCGGAAACAATGAGCAGTTCTTC.

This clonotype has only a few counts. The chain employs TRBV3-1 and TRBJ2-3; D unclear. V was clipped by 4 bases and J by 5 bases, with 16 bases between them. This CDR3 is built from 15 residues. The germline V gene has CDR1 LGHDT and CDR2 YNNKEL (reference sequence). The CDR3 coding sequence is TGTGCCAGCAGCCTCCCCTCTCTGACTGGAGATACGCAGTATTTT. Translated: CASSLPSLTGDTQYF.

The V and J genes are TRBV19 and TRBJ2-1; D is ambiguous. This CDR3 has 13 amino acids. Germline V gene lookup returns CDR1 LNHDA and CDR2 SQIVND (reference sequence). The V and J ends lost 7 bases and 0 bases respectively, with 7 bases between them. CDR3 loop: CASTTSSYNEQFF. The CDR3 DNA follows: TGTGCCAGTACCACGAGCTCCTACAATGAGCAGTTCTTC.